Listed below are T cell receptor beta chains from one sample, sequenced in a study of sequential checkpoint blockade in melanoma. TCRdb's copy holds only in-frame clones and misses some; the assay was immunoSEQ multiplex PCR. The top ten clones hold 22% of a sample with more than 30,000 clones, 70% to 90% of them seen once. The source material was CD8+ T cells sorted from blood (inferred from file names), sampled from a patient given nivolumab and ipilimumab in sequence. These receptors were obtained from a human donor with melanoma. CDR3s include the opening cysteine and the closing phenylalanine or tryptophan. The D gene is left open where the match is weak. The size field is filled for only some rows; it gives once, few, many or a size class.

D gene: TRBD1
CDR3 length: 16
clone size: -
J gene: TRBJ2-3
V gene: TRBV5-6
CDR3 DNA: TGTGCCAGCAGCCCCGAAGGGGGCTCCGTTCGGGATACGCAGTATTTT
CDR3 protein: CASSPEGGSVRDTQYF

D gene: TRBD2
CDR3 length: 14
clone size: -
J gene: TRBJ2-7
V gene: TRBV2
CDR3 DNA: TGTGCCAGCAGTGGCCGGGGGGGCGGGTACGAGCAGTACTTC
CDR3 protein: CASSGRGGGYEQYF

D gene: TRBD2
CDR3 length: 15
clone size: once
J gene: TRBJ2-1
V gene: TRBV7-9
CDR3 DNA: TGTGCCAGCAGCCCAGGGACTAGCGGGCCCAATGAGCAGTTCTTC
CDR3 protein: CASSPGTSGPNEQFF

D gene: -
CDR3 length: 14
clone size: -
J gene: TRBJ1-3
V gene: TRBV4-1
CDR3 DNA: TGCGCCAGCAGTCGCCGGGGTCCGGGAAACACCATATATTTT
CDR3 protein: CASSRRGPGNTIYF

D gene: -
CDR3 length: 14
clone size: -
J gene: TRBJ2-7
V gene: TRBV11-2
CDR3 DNA: TGTGCCAGCAGCTTAGGGAGCCGGACCTACGAGCAGTACTTC
CDR3 protein: CASSLGSRTYEQYF

D gene: -
CDR3 length: 16
clone size: few
J gene: TRBJ2-7
V gene: TRBV4-1
CDR3 DNA: TGCGCCAGCAGCCAAGCTGAGGGAGGAGTACCTTACGAGCAGTACTTC
CDR3 protein: CASSQAEGGVPYEQYF

D gene: TRBD1
CDR3 length: 16
clone size: once
J gene: TRBJ2-2
V gene: TRBV28
CDR3 DNA: TGTGCCAGCAGTTTCTCAGGAGGACAGGGGCCCGGGGAGCTGTTTTTT
CDR3 protein: CASSFSGGQGPGELFF

D gene: -
CDR3 length: 14
clone size: -
J gene: TRBJ2-3
V gene: TRBV6-5
CDR3 DNA: TGTGCCAGCAAGACGGGAGACCTCCGAGATACGCAGTATTTT
CDR3 protein: CASKTGDLRDTQYF

D gene: TRBD1
CDR3 length: 15
clone size: few
J gene: TRBJ1-6
V gene: TRBV25-1
CDR3 DNA: TGTGCCAGCAGTGAATCCGGGACAGGGAATTCACCCCTCCACTTT
CDR3 protein: CASSESGTGNSPLHF

D gene: TRBD1
CDR3 length: 15
clone size: -
J gene: TRBJ2-3
V gene: TRBV25-1
CDR3 DNA: TGTGCCAGCAGTATCCGGGACAGGGGAACAGATACGCAGTATTTT
CDR3 protein: CASSIRDRGTDTQYF

D gene: TRBD1
CDR3 length: 13
clone size: -
J gene: TRBJ2-5
V gene: TRBV2
CDR3 DNA: TGTGCCAGCAGAGATATACAGGGGGAGACCCAGTACTTC
CDR3 protein: CASRDIQGETQYF

D gene: TRBD2
CDR3 length: 15
clone size: -
J gene: TRBJ2-1
V gene: TRBV28
CDR3 DNA: TGTGCCAGCAGGACTAGCGGATACTCCTACAATGAGCAGTTCTTC
CDR3 protein: CASRTSGYSYNEQFF

D gene: -
CDR3 length: 14
clone size: -
J gene: TRBJ2-1
V gene: TRBV5-4
CDR3 DNA: TGTGCCAGCAGCTTGGGACTCAGCTACAATGAGCAGTTCTTC
CDR3 protein: CASSLGLSYNEQFF

D gene: -
CDR3 length: 13
clone size: -
J gene: TRBJ2-2
V gene: TRBV7-9
CDR3 DNA: TGTGCCAGCAGCTTATCGGGTCTCGGGGAGCTGTTTTTT
CDR3 protein: CASSLSGLGELFF

D gene: -
CDR3 length: 11
clone size: few
J gene: TRBJ2-7
V gene: TRBV19
CDR3 DNA: TGTGCCAGTAGCAGTGGCTACGAGCAGTACTTC
CDR3 protein: CASSSGYEQYF

D gene: -
CDR3 length: 15
clone size: -
J gene: TRBJ1-6
V gene: TRBV4-3
CDR3 DNA: TGCGCCAGCAGCCAAGATCGACAGAGCAATTCACCCCTCCACTTT
CDR3 protein: CASSQDRQSNSPLHF

D gene: -
CDR3 length: 13
clone size: -
J gene: TRBJ1-1
V gene: TRBV5-6
CDR3 DNA: TGTGCCAGCAGCTTGGCCTCGGGGAAGGAAGCTTTCTTT
CDR3 protein: CASSLASGKEAFF